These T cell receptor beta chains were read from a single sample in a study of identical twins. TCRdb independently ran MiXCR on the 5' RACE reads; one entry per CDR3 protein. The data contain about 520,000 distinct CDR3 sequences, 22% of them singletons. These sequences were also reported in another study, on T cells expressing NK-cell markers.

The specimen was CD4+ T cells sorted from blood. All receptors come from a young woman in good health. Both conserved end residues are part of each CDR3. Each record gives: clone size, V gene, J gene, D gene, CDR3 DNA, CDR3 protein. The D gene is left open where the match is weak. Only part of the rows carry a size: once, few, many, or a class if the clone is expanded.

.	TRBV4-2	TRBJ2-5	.	TGTGCCAGCAGCCAAGAGCTAGCGTCGGAGACCCAGTACTTC	CASSQELASETQYF
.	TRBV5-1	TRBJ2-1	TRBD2	TGCGCCAGCAGCCGGGGGGTCTCCTACAATGAGCAGTTCTTC	CASSRGVSYNEQFF
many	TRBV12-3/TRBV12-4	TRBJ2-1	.	TGTGCCAGCGGCCCGACAGGCCGTAATGAGCAGTTCTTC	CASGPTGRNEQFF
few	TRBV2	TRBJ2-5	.	TGTGCCAGCAGTGGGGGTCGGGCACAAGAGACCCAGTACTTC	CASSGGRAQETQYF
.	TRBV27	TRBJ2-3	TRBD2	TGTGCCAGCAGTCTGCGCCGAGGGAGCGGGAGGCACACAGATACGCAGTATTTT	CASSLRRGSGRHTDTQYF
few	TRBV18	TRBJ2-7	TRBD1	TGTGCCAGCTCGTATCGACAGGGCCCCAACGAGCAGTACTTC	CASSYRQGPNEQYF
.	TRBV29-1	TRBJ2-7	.	TGCAGCGTTGGCAGGAGTTCCAACGAGCAGTACTTC	CSVGRSSNEQYF
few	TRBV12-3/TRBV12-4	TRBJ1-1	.	TGTGCCAGCAGTTTGTGGCCGAACACTGAAGCTTTCTTT	CASSLWPNTEAFF
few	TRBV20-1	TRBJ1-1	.	TGCAGTCCTCGACCGGGGGTCGACACTGAAGCTTTCTTT	CSPRPGVDTEAFF
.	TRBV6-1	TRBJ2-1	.	TGTGCCAGCACACGACAGCCGGAGAGAAGTAATGAGCAGTTCTTC	CASTRQPERSNEQFF
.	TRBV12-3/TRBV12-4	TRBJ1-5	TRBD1	TGTGCCAGCAGCAGAGCCGGGACAGGGATACAGCCCCAGCATTTT	CASSRAGTGIQPQHF
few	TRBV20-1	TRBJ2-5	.	TGCAGTGCTAGAGTTCCCGGACAAGGCCAAGAGACCCAGTACTTC	CSARVPGQGQETQYF
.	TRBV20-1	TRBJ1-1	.	TGCAGTGCCGCTAGGGGGTACACTGAAGCTTTCTTT	CSAARGYTEAFF
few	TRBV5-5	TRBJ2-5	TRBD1	TGTGCCAGCAGCGGGACAGGTTGGGAGACCCAGTACTTC	CASSGTGWETQYF
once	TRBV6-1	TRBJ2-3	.	TGTGCCAGCAAAGGGGGGAGCAGCTCAGATACGCAGTATTTT	CASKGGSSSDTQYF
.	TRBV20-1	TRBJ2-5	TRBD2	TGCAGTGCTATTGGGGGGGACGGTGAGACCCAGTACTTC	CSAIGGDGETQYF
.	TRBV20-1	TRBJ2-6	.	TGCAGTGCTAGGGACCTGAAGGGGGCCAACGTCCTGACTTTC	CSARDLKGANVLTF
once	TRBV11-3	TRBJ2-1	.	TGTGCCAGCAGCTTAGTGACGGACAATGAGCAGTTCTTC	CASSLVTDNEQFF
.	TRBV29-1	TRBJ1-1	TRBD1	TGCAGCGTTGAAGTAACCGGGACAGAGGCTTTCTTT	CSVEVTGTEAFF
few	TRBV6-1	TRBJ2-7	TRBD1	TGTGCCAGCAGCACTGGACAGGGGGTTTCCTACGAGCAGTACTTC	CASSTGQGVSYEQYF
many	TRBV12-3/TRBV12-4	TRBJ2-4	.	TGTGCCAGCAGTTTCGGCAGGGGAGCCAAAAACATTCAGTACTTC	CASSFGRGAKNIQYF
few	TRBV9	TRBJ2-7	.	TGTGCCAGCAGCGTAGGTGACGGGAGCTCCTACGAGCAGTACTTC	CASSVGDGSSYEQYF
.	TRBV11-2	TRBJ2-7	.	TGTGCCAGCAACACTCAGAGGGGGGATTTCGGGCAGTACTTC	CASNTQRGDFGQYF
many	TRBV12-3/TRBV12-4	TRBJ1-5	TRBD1	TGTGCCAGCAGCAACGACAGGGCTGGACGGGGTCGGGTGCCCCAGCATTTT	CASSNDRAGRGRVPQHF
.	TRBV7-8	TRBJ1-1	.	TGTGCCAGCAGCTTACAGGGACCCAAGAACACTGAAGCTTTCTTT	CASSLQGPKNTEAFF
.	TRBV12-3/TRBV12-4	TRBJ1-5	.	TGTGCCAGCAGTTTAATCGGGCAGGGTGGACAGCCCCAGCATTTT	CASSLIGQGGQPQHF
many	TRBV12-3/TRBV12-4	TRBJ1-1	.	TGTGCCAGCAGTTACGGACAGGAAGCTTTCTTT	CASSYGQEAFF
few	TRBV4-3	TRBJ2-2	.	TGCGCCAGCAGCCAATACCCCGGGGAGCTGTTTTTT	CASSQYPGELFF
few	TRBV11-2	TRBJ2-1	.	TGTGCCAGCAGCTCCCACGTGGGTAAGCAGTTCTTC	CASSSHVGKQFF
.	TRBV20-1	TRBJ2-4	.	TGCAGTGCTAGAGATCCCAAGATCGAGGGGGTGCCATCAGCCAAAAACATTCAGTACTTC	CSARDPKIEGVPSAKNIQYF
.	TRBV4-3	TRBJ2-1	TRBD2	TGCGCCAGCAGCCAAGATAGTAGCGGGGTGCACAATGAGCAGTTCTTC	CASSQDSSGVHNEQFF